This T cell receptor beta chain is drawn from a study of shared clonotypes between healthy human individuals. Overall study findings and caveats: Memory subsets generally showed smaller estimated richness than naive subsets did.

CDR1 is WNHNN, CDR2 SYGVQD, per germline (reference sequence). This CDR3 has 17 residues. V lost 4 bases and J lost 4; bases outside the gene matches: 10. Recent vaccinations or acute infections were absent in the healthy HIV-negative adult donors. A remark on this clone: Its antigen is not identified.

Every subset's genomic DNA went evenly onto several immunoSEQ plates. Here immunoSEQ multiplex PCR was the method, and the copy in TCRdb shows in-frame clones only, minus some. The data show approximately 720,000 clones, 60% to 80% seen once. What was sequenced was memory CD4+ T cells sorted from blood. Noted subset: CD45RA-negative fraction. The source is a young woman in good health. The rearrangement joins TRBV10-1 to TRBJ2-2; TRBD2 matches at 9 bases. This chain's CDR3 is CASSAYPAGGSTGELFF. CDR3 nucleotides: TGCGCCAGCAGTGCTTATCCAGCGGGAGGCTCCACCGGGGAGCTGTTTTTT.